Below, 16 T cell receptor beta chains from the same sample are listed, as sequenced in a study of shared clonotypes between healthy human individuals. The data were produced by immunoSEQ multiplex PCR, yet TCRdb's version contains in-frame clones alone and is incomplete. The sample records under 2,500,000 clones, 95% being singletons. Sequences were obtained from naive CD4+ T cells sorted from blood. Stated subset: CD45RA+ positively selected. The receptors derive from a man younger than 30 in good health.

In regard to this clone: Other nucleotide sequences from this sample produce the same CDR3. This chain connects TRBV7-9 to TRBJ1-2, with D unresolved. V was shortened by 1 base and J by 8 bases, with 8 bases between the two germline ends. CDR3 length: 12 residues. The germline CDR1 and CDR2 sequences are SEHNR and FQNEAQ (reference sequence). The CDR3 reads CASSLDGYGYTF. The CDR3 DNA sequence: TGTGCCAGCAGCTTAGACGGATACGGCTACACCTTC.

The sample holds one count of this clone. V usage is TRBV30 and J usage is TRBJ1-1; D might be TRBD1 (6 bases). CDR1 GTSNPN and CDR2 SVGIG come from the germline V gene (reference sequence). The CDR3 covers 14 residues. The V and J ends lost 1 base and 4 bases respectively, with 13 bases between them. The CDR3, as DNA: TGTGCCTGGAGTGGCGGCGGGGGGCGCACTGAAGCTTTCTTT. This gives the protein CAWSGGGGRTEAFF.

The V and J genes are TRBV6-5 and TRBJ1-2; D remains ambiguous. Germline V gene sequence: CDR1 MNHEY, CDR2 SVGAGI. CDR3 length equals 14 residues. The V end lost 0 bases, the J end lost 9 bases, and 14 bases lay between the germline ends. In DNA, the CDR3 is TGTGCCAGCAGTTACTCGACAAGACGTGTAAGCTACACCTTC. This codes for CASSYSTRRVSYTF.

The chain employs TRBV7-3 and TRBJ2-2; the match to TRBD2 covers 13 bases. V lost 7 bases and J lost 5; bases outside the gene matches: 7. The CDR3 runs to 16 residues. Germline V gene data show CDR1 as SGHTA and CDR2 as FQGTGA. The CDR3 coding sequence is TGTGCCAGCACCCTAGGACTAGCGGGGGTAACCGGGGAGCTGTTTTTT. This codes for CASTLGLAGVTGELFF.

This chain connects TRBV30 to TRBJ2-2; D is possibly TRBD1 (6 bases). V was cut by 0 bases and J by 0 bases, with 11 bases left in between. This CDR3 is 16 amino acids long. CDR1 and CDR2 (germline): GTSNPN, SVGIG (reference sequence). In DNA form, the CDR3 reads TGTGCCTGGAGTGTACCCGGGACATCGAACACCGGGGAGCTGTTTTTT. It encodes CAWSVPGTSNTGELFF.

The CDR3 is CASSRTTGAPYEQYF. CDR3 bases: TGTGCCAGCAGTCGGACGACAGGGGCCCCCTACGAGCAGTACTTC. The chain has TRBV2 and TRBJ2-7; 8 bases align to TRBD1. The J segment lost 2 bases and the V segment lost 5 bases, leaving 8 bases of the junction unmatched. CDR1 and CDR2 (germline): SNHLY, FYNNEI. The CDR3 is 15 amino acids.

J is TRBJ2-1 and V is TRBV20-1, with TRBD1 matching over 7 bases. This CDR3 has 11 amino acids. The V and J ends lost 2 bases and 14 bases, in that order; junction bases with no gene match: 6. Germline CDR1 reads DFQATT; CDR2 reads SNEGSKA (reference sequence). CDR3 coding DNA: TGCAGTGCTAGAAGACAGGGCTGGGAGTTCTTC. This translates into CSARRQGWEFF.

CDR3 DNA: TGTGCCAGCTCACTAAATACCAACACTGAAGCTTTCTTT. This gives the protein CASSLNTNTEAFF. The chain couples TRBV18 to TRBJ1-1; D not certain. Germline CDR1 reads KGHSH; CDR2 reads LQKENI. V shed 4 bases and J shed 2 bases, with 8 bases lying between them. The CDR3 is 13 amino acids.

The chain links TRBV6-1 to TRBJ1-4; the D is unclear. In germline, CDR1 is MNHNS, CDR2 SASEGT. The V gene lost 6 bases and the J gene lost 8 bases, with 16 bases spanning the gap. The CDR3 contains 14 residues. The CDR3 reads CASSSTGSQEKLFF. CDR3 sequence (DNA): TGTGCCAGCAGCTCCACGGGGTCACAGGAAAAACTGTTTTTT.

This clone was counted once. The CDR3 DNA follows: TGCGCCAGCAGCCACGTTGGCAACGGCCCTACCTACGAGCAGTACTTC. Translating it yields CASSHVGNGPTYEQYF. The rearrangement joins TRBV4-1 to TRBJ2-7; D not resolved. The germline V and J ends were trimmed by 3 bases and 2 bases, with 17 bases remaining between them. The CDR3 covers 16 residues. The V gene's germline CDR1 is MGHRA and CDR2 YSYEKL.

The V gene is TRBV10-3, the J gene TRBJ1-5; D is unresolved. V was clipped by 6 bases and J by 4 bases, with 10 bases between them. The CDR3 extends over 13 amino acids. The germline gives CDR1 ENHRY, CDR2 SYGVKD. CDR3 DNA: TGTGCCATCAGCCCTTCGGGAAATCAGCCCCAGCATTTT. Protein sequence: CAISPSGNQPQHF.

This chain links TRBV19 with TRBJ2-2, with a weak D call TRBD1 (6 bases). The ends were cut back, 5 bases at V and 1 base at J, with 11 bases in the middle. Germline V CDR1 and CDR2: LNHDA, SQIVND (reference sequence). The CDR3 covers 15 residues. CDR3 sequence reads: CASSAEGQNTGELFF. The CDR3 DNA follows: TGTGCCAGTAGTGCAGAGGGACAGAACACCGGGGAGCTGTTTTTT.

The CDR3 coding sequence is TGTGCCAGCAGCTTGCTACAGGACACTGAAGCTTTCTTT. Its translation: CASSLLQDTEAFF. The chain employs TRBV5-4 and TRBJ1-1; D is perhaps TRBD1 (5 bases). Trimming took off 1 base at V and 3 bases at J, with 7 bases between the two ends. This CDR3 contains 13 residues. Per the germline V gene, CDR1 is SGHNT and CDR2 is YYREEE (reference sequence).

J is TRBJ2-5 and V is TRBV5-1; 10 nucleotides agree with TRBD2. J lost 0 bases, V lost 4 bases, and 6 bases had no gene match. The CDR3 runs to 16 residues. CDR1 and CDR2 (germline): SGHRS, YFSETQ. The CDR3 nucleotides read TGCGCCAGCAGCCCCGGACTAGCGGACTACCAAGAGACCCAGTACTTC. This encodes CASSPGLADYQETQYF.

To note about this clone: Additional DNA sequences in this sample encode the identical CDR3. V and J are TRBV5-1 and TRBJ1-2; TRBD1 matches 7 bases. The CDR3 is 12 residues long. The germline CDR1 and CDR2 sequences are SGHRS and YFSETQ. Germline trimming cut 1 base from V and 8 bases from J; bases unmatched to any gene: 2. The CDR3 protein is CASSLTGEGYTF. CDR3 coding DNA: TGCGCCAGCAGCTTGACAGGGGAGGGCTACACCTTC. Full variable domain (outside the CDR3, taken from reference TRBV5-1 and TRBJ1-2): KAGVTQTPRYLIKTRGQQVTLSCSPISGHRSVSWYQQTPGQGLQFLFEYFSETQRNKGNFPGRFSGRQFSNSRSEMNVSTLELGDSALYLCASSLTGEGYTFGSGTRLTVV.

The rearrangement uses TRBV4-1 and TRBJ2-1; D is uncertain. CDR1 and CDR2 (germline): MGHRA, YSYEKL. Trimming left V 1 base short and J 12 bases short, with 10 bases between. This CDR3 comprises 12 residues. CDR3 residues: CASSQVSVGQFF. The CDR3 DNA reads TGCGCCAGCAGCCAAGTTTCCGTCGGGCAGTTCTTC.